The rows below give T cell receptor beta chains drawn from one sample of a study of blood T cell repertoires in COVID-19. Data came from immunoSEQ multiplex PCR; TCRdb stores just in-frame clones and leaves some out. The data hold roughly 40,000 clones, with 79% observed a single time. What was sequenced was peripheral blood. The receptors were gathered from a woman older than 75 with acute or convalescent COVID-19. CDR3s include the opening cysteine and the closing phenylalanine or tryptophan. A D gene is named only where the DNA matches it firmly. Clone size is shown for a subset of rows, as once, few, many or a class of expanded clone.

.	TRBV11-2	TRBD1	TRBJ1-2	CASSRTGVGYTF	TGTGCCAGCAGCCGCACAGGGGTAGGCTACACCTTC
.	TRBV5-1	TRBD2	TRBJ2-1	CASSETGTRTYNEQFF	TGCGCCAGCAGCGAAACCGGGACTAGGACCTACAATGAGCAGTTCTTC
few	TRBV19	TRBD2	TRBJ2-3	CATSSGRPTDTQYF	TGTGCCACCTCTAGCGGGAGACCCACAGATACGCAGTATTTT
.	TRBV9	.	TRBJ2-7	CASSPPSSYEQYF	TGTGCCAGCAGCCCCCCCTCCTCCTACGAGCAGTACTTC
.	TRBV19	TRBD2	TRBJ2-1	CASSPGAGVGYNEQFF	TGTGCCAGTAGTCCTGGGGCGGGAGTGGGATACAATGAGCAGTTCTTC
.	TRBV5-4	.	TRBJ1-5	CASSLAGVEQPQHF	TGTGCCAGCAGCTTGGCAGGGGTGGAACAGCCCCAGCATTTT
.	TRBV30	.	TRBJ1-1	CAWSPWTANTEAFF	TGTGCCTGGAGTCCCTGGACAGCGAACACTGAAGCTTTCTTT
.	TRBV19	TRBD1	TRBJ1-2	CANRTGQGARDYGYTF	TGTGCCAACCGGACGGGGCAGGGGGCAAGGGACTATGGCTACACCTTC
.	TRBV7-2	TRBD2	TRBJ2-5	CVSSLGGAGGKETQYF	TGTGTCAGCAGCCTGGGGGGAGCGGGAGGGAAAGAGACCCAGTACTTC
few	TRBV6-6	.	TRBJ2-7	CASSPAGGEQYF	TGTGCCAGCAGCCCCGCGGGCGGCGAGCAGTACTTC
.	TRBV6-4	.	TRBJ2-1	CASSPSGTPYNEQFF	TGTGCCAGCAGTCCGAGCGGTACCCCCTACAATGAGCAGTTCTTC
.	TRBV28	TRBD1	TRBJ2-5	CASSLLGTAQETQYF	TGTGCCAGCAGTTTACTAGGGACAGCCCAAGAGACCCAGTACTTC
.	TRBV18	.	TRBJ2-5	CASSPQGKRETQYF	TGTGCCAGCTCACCTCAGGGGAAGAGGGAGACCCAGTACTTC
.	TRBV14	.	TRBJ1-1	CASSRNRLGEAFF	TGTGCCAGCAGCCGAAACAGGTTGGGTGAAGCTTTCTTT
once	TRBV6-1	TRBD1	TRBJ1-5	CASSARGGGTGGNQPQHF	TGTGCCAGCAGTGCCCGGGGAGGGGGGACAGGGGGCAATCAGCCCCAGCATTTT
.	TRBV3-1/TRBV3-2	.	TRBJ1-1	CASSQDLIRGTEAFF	TGTGCCAGCAGCCAAGATTTGATTAGGGGTACTGAAGCTTTCTTT
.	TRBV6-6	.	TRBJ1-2	CASSSPGLTGGYTF	TGTGCCAGCAGCTCACCCGGACTAACGGGGGGCTACACCTTC
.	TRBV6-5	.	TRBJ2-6	CASREGGSGANVLTF	TGTGCCAGCAGAGAGGGCGGCTCTGGGGCCAACGTCCTGACTTTC
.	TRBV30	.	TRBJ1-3	CAWSSSGNTIYF	TGTGCCTGGAGTTCTTCTGGAAACACCATATATTTT
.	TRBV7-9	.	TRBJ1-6	CASSLVGLHSPLHF	TGTGCCAGCAGCTTAGTGGGGCTCCATTCACCCCTCCACTTT
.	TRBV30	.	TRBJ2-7	CAWSVGSLEQYF	TGTGCCTGGAGTGTCGGTTCCCTCGAGCAGTACTTC
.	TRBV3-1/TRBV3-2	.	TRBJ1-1	CASSWGDNTEAFF	TGTGCCAGCAGCTGGGGGGATAACACTGAAGCTTTCTTT
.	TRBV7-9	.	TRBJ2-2	CASSDYPSGTGELFF	TGTGCCAGCAGCGATTATCCGTCGGGCACCGGGGAGCTGTTTTTT
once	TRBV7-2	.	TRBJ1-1	CASSFGQRKAFF	TGTGCCAGCAGCTTCGGACAGCGTAAAGCTTTCTTT
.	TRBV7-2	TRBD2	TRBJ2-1	CASSLAGGYNNEQFF	TGTGCCAGCAGCTTAGCGGGGGGGTATAACAATGAGCAGTTCTTC
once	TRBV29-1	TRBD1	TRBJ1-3	CSAQGDRGPRGNTIYF	TGCAGCGCCCAAGGTGACAGGGGGCCTCGTGGAAACACCATATATTTT
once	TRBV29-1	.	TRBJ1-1	CSVDSLGAAEAFF	TGCAGCGTTGACTCTCTGGGGGCGGCTGAAGCTTTCTTT
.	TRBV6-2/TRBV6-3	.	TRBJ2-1	CASSPFVPSSSRMREQFF	TGTGCCAGCAGTCCATTTGTGCCTAGCAGTTCAAGGATGCGTGAGCAGTTCTTC
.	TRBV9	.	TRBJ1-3	CASSVDGRGNTIYF	TGTGCCAGCAGCGTAGACGGGAGGGGAAACACCATATATTTT
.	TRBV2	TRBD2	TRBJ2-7	CASSARTSGRYEQYF	TGTGCCAGCAGTGCAAGGACTAGCGGGAGATACGAGCAGTACTTC
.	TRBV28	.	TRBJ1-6	CASSHRESSYNSPLHF	TGTGCCAGCAGTCACAGGGAGAGCTCCTATAATTCACCCCTCCACTTT
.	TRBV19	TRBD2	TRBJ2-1	CASRTSGRGAYNEQFF	TGTGCCAGTAGGACTAGCGGGAGGGGGGCGTACAATGAGCAGTTCTTC
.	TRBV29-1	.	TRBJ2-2	CSVDGRGSTGELFF	TGCAGCGTTGATGGCAGGGGTAGTACCGGGGAGCTGTTTTTT
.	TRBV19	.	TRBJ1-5	CASSGGHLNQPQHF	TGTGCCAGTAGTGGGGGACACCTAAATCAGCCCCAGCATTTT
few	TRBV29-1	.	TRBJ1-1	CSVDKAGREAFF	TGCAGCGTTGATAAGGCAGGGAGGGAAGCTTTCTTT
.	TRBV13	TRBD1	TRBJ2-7	CASSLVGTGRVRRYEQYF	TGTGCCAGCAGCTTAGTAGGGACAGGGAGGGTAAGACGATACGAGCAGTACTTC
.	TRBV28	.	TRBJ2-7	CASSPLGFEQYF	TGTGCCAGCAGCCCACTAGGTTTCGAGCAGTACTTC
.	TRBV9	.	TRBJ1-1	CASSGAGGGGPNTEAFF	TGTGCCAGCAGCGGCGCAGGCGGGGGAGGCCCGAACACTGAAGCTTTCTTT